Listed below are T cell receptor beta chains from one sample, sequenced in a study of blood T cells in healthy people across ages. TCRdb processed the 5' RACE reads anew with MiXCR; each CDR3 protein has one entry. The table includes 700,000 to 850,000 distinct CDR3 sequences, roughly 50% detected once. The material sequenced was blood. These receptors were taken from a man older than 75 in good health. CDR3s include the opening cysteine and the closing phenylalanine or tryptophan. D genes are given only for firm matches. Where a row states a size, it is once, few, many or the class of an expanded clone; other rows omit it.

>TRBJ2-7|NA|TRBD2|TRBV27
TGTGCCAGCAGTCCCCGGGGTAGCGGGAGTCCCCACGAGCAGTACTTC
CASSPRGSGSPHEQYF
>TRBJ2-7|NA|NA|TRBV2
TGTGCCAGCAGTAATCCACACCCGAACTCCTACGAGCAGTACTTC
CASSNPHPNSYEQYF
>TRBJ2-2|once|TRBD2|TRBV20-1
TGCAGTGCTAGAGCACGGACTAGCGGAGGGGCCGGGGAGCTGTTTTTT
CSARARTSGGAGELFF
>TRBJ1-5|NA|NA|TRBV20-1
TGCAGTGCTATAGGCACAGGGACCCTCAATCAGCCCCAGCATTTT
CSAIGTGTLNQPQHF
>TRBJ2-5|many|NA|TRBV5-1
TGCGCCAGCAGCTTGGGGGGAGTTCAAGAGACCCAGTACTTC
CASSLGGVQETQYF
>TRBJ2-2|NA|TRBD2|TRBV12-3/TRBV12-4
TGTGCCAGCAGTTTCCGCGGCCCCCTACTAGCGGGAGGGCCAGTCGGGGAGCTGTTTTTT
CASSFRGPLLAGGPVGELFF
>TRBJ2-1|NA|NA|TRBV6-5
TGTGCCAGCAGTTACTCCTTAGCGGAAGGGCCTGTGAATGAGCAGTTCTTC
CASSYSLAEGPVNEQFF
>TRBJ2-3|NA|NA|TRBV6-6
TGTGCCAGCCAGGGAGGCAGATACGCGTATTTT
CASQGGRYAYF
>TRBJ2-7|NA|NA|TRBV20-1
TGCAGTGCTCCCCAGCGCGGCAGGTTTTACGAGCAGTACTTC
CSAPQRGRFYEQYF
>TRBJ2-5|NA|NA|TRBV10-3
TGTGCCATCAGTGGGGGGGAGACCCAGTACTTC
CAISGGETQYF
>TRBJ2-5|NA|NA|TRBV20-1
TGCAGTGCCCCCGGGACCAGACAAGAGACCCAGTACTTC
CSAPGTRQETQYF
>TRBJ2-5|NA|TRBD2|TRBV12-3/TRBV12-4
TGTGCCAGCAGTTTCGCGCTGGCGGGAGGGGGGCAAGAGACCCAGTACTTC
CASSFALAGGGQETQYF
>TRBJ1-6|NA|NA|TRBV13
TGTGCCAGCAGCTCACGCCTGGGGCCCCTCCACTTT
CASSSRLGPLHF
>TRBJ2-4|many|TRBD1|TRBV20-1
TGCAGTGCTGAGCGGACAGGGGTGGCCAAAAACATTCAGTACTTC
CSAERTGVAKNIQYF
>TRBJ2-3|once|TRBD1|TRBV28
TGTGCCAGCAGTCATCCGGGACAGGGGGACGACACAGATACGCAGTATTTT
CASSHPGQGDDTDTQYF
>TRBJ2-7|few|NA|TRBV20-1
TGCAGTGCTAGAGACCCCGGACTGTCCTACGAGCAGTACTTC
CSARDPGLSYEQYF
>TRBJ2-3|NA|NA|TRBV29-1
TGCAGCGTTGATTCCTGGACCGCCCATACGCAGTATTTT
CSVDSWTAHTQYF
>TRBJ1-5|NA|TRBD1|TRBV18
TGTGCCAGCTCGGGGGCAGGGGGCAGTCAGCCCCAGCATTTT
CASSGAGGSQPQHF
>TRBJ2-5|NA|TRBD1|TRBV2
TGTGCCAGCAGGGGGACAGGGTCGGGAGAGACCCAGTACTTC
CASRGTGSGETQYF
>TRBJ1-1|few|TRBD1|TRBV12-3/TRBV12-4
TGTGCCAGCAGTTTGCAGGGGGGGGCTACTGAAGCTTTCTTT
CASSLQGGATEAFF
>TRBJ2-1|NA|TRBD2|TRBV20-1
TGCAGTGCCCAGACTAGCGGGAGTTTTTACAATGAGCAGTTCTTC
CSAQTSGSFYNEQFF
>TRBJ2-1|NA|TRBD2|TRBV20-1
TGCAGTGCTAGAGTAGCGGGAGGCAATGAGCAGTTCTTC
CSARVAGGNEQFF
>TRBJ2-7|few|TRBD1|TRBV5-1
TGCGCCAGCAGCTCGGGACAGAGAACCTACGAGCAGTACTTC
CASSSGQRTYEQYF
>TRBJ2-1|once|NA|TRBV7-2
TGTGCCAGCAGTTCTCTCGGGGCACAGAATGAGCAGTTCTTC
CASSSLGAQNEQFF
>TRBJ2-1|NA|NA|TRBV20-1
TGCAGTGCTAGAGGGGGGAGAAACAATGTGCAGTTCTTC
CSARGGRNNVQFF
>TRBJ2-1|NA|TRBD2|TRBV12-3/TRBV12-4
TGTGCCAGCAGTTTAGGTCCTAGCGGGAGAGATGAGCAGTTCTTC
CASSLGPSGRDEQFF
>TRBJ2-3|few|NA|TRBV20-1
TGCAGTGCTATCCCCTCGGGTGAGGGGACAGATACGCAGTATTTT
CSAIPSGEGTDTQYF
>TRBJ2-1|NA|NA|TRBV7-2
TGTGCCAGCAGATCTGGGACTGTAAATGAGCAGTTCTTC
CASRSGTVNEQFF
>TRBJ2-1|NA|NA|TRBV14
TGTGCCAGCAGCCAAGCTGTATACAATGAGCAGTTCTTC
CASSQAVYNEQFF
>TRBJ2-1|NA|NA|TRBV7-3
TGTGCCAGCAGTCACCCGGTTGTGAAAGAGCAGTTCTTC
CASSHPVVKEQFF
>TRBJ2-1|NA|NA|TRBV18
TGTGCCAGCTCCGACCGACTAACCAATGAGCAGTTCTTC
CASSDRLTNEQFF
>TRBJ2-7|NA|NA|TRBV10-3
TGTGCCATCAGCACAGGGCACGAGCAGTACTTC
CAISTGHEQYF
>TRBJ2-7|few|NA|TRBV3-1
TGTGCCAGCAGCTCAGGGTTCGAGCAGTACTTC
CASSSGFEQYF
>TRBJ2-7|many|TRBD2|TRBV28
TGTGCCAGCAGTCCTGCGACTAGCCCAACCTACGAGCAGTACTTC
CASSPATSPTYEQYF
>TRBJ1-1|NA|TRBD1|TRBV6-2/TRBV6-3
TGTGCCAGCAGTGGGACAGACCCCCCTGAAGCTTTCTTT
CASSGTDPPEAFF
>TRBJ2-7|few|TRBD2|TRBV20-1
TGCAGTGCCGCTGGTGGGACTAGGAGCTCCTACGAGCAGTACTTC
CSAAGGTRSSYEQYF